Each of the 4 T cell receptor beta chains below was sequenced from the same sample in a study of shared clonotypes between healthy human individuals. Using immunoSEQ multiplex PCR, the repertoire was profiled, and TCRdb retains in-frame clones only, with some absent. The table shows 2 million to 2.5 million clones, with 85% to 95% occurring only once. The sequenced sample was naive CD4+ T cells from PBMCs. Subset: CD45RA+ positively selected. These receptors were collected from a man younger than 30 in good health. Some clones in this sample may be carry-over from other donors' samples.

The chain joins TRBV5-1 to TRBJ2-7; D could derive from TRBD1 or TRBD2 (5 bases each). The CDR3 has 14 amino acids. From germline, CDR1 is SGHRS and CDR2 YFSETQ. Trimming cost V 2 bases and J 5 bases, with 14 bases left between them. The CDR3 protein is CASSFSPGTHEQYF. CDR3 sequence (DNA): TGCGCCAGCAGCTTCTCTCCAGGGACCCACGAGCAGTACTTC.

Comment on this clone: Other DNA sequences in the same sample also yield this CDR3. The rearrangement uses TRBV7-3 and TRBJ1-1; D gene unclear. CDR3 length: 15 residues. Trimming cost V 5 bases and J 1 base, with 14 bases left between them. CDR1 is SGHTA, CDR2 FQGTGA, per germline. The CDR3 reads CASSPGGRSNTEAFF. The CDR3 region has the DNA TGTGCCAGCAGCCCCGGTGGCAGGTCGAACACTGAAGCTTTCTTT.

The chain joins TRBV7-3 to TRBJ2-2, with 8 positions matching TRBD1. Germline CDR1 SGHTA, CDR2 FQGTGA. There are 17 residues in the CDR3. V dropped 5 bases and J dropped 5; count of bases not matched to a gene: 13. The CDR3 spells CASSISRDRFRTGELFF. The CDR3 bases are TGTGCCAGCAGCATATCCCGGGACAGGTTTCGAACCGGGGAGCTGTTTTTT.

CDR3 sequence (DNA): TGTGCCAGCAGCCCCCGTCCAGCGGGAGGGGGAGAGACCCAGTACTTC. Protein sequence: CASSPRPAGGGETQYF. The chain carries TRBV7-3 and TRBJ2-5; 10 bases align to TRBD2. Per germline, CDR1 SGHTA and CDR2 FQGTGA. This CDR3 region has 16 residues. Losses at the gene ends were 5 bases for V and 4 bases for J; bases not matched to a gene: 10.